This TCR beta chain was recorded in a study of T cells in Graves' hyperthyroidism and ophthalmopathy. Background on the study: Any treatment followed the collection of peripheral blood at initial diagnosis.

Notes on this clonotype: Its cognate antigen is unknown.

From RNA transcripts, TCR beta CDR3 regions were amplified. The TCR CDR3 was amplified in a first-round RT-PCR using the HTBI primer set. One entry per CDR3 protein, called by TCRdb with MiXCR from the multiplex PCR reads. The sample holds around 350,000 distinct CDR3 sequences, approximately 19% seen once. Losses at the gene ends were 2 bases for V and 10 bases for J; bases not matched to a gene: 6. The CDR3 totals 13 residues. Germline loops: CDR1 MNHEY, CDR2 SVGEGT. Each diagnosis was grounded in clinical symptoms, serum thyroxine and TRAb, thyroid ultrasound, and orbital computed tomography. Study conclusions and caveats: Within blood appeared most thyroid clonotypes that had expanded above 0.001.

Sequencing was carried out using blood. V usage is TRBV6-2 or TRBV6-3 and J usage is TRBJ2-5; 8 bases line up with TRBD1. This TCR was sampled from a young woman with Graves' hyperthyroidism. The CDR3 loop is CASSYPFDRGQYF. The CDR3 region has the DNA TGTGCCAGCAGTTACCCCTTTGACAGGGGCCAGTACTTC.